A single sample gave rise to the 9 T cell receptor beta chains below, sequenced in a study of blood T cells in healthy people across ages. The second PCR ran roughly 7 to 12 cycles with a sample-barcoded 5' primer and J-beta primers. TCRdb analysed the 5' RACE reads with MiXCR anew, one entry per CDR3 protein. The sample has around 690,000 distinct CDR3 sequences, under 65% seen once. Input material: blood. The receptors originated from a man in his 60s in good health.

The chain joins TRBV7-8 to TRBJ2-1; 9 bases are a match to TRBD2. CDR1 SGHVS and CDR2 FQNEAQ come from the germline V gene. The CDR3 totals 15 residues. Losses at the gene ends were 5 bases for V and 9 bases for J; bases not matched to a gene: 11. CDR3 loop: CASSPTTGLAGEQFF. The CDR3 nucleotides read TGTGCCAGCAGCCCCACCACGGGACTAGCTGGTGAGCAGTTCTTC. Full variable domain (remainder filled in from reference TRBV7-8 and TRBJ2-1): GAGVSQSPRYKVAKRGQDVALRCDPISGHVSLFWYQQALGQGPEFLTYFQNEAQLDKSGLPSDRFFAERPEGSVSTLKIQRTQQEDSAVYLCASSPTTGLAGEQFFGPGTRLTVL.

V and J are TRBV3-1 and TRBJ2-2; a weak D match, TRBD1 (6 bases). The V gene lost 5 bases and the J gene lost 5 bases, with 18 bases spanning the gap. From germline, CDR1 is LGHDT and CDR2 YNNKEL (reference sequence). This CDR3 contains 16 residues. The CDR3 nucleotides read TGTGCCAGCAGCTCGCTACAGGGAAAGGGAACCGGGGAGCTGTTTTTT. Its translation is CASSSLQGKGTGELFF.

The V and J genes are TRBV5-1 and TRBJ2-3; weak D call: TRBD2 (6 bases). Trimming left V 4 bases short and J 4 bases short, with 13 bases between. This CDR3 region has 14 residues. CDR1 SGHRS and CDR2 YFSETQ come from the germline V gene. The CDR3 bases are TGCGCCAGCAGCACTACCCGCGGGGCAGATACGCAGTATTTT. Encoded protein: CASSTTRGADTQYF.

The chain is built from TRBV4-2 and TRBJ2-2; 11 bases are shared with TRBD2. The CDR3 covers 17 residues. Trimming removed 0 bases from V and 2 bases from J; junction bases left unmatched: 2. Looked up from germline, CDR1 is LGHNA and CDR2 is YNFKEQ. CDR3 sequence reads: CASSQELAGDNTGELFF. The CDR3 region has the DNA TGTGCCAGCAGCCAAGAACTAGCGGGGGATAACACCGGGGAGCTGTTTTTT.

The CDR3 region is CASSLLTPGPMSEQFF. Written as DNA, the CDR3 is TGTGCCAGCAGCTTATTGACCCCCGGGCCTATGAGTGAGCAGTTCTTC. The chain employs TRBV11-2 and TRBJ2-1; D gene uncertain. V lost 2 bases, J lost 9 bases, and 20 bases lay in between. The CDR3 has 16 residues. Germline CDR1 and CDR2: SGHAT and FQNNGV. Supplemented by reference TRBV11-2 and TRBJ2-1, the full variable domain reads EAGVAQSPRYKIIEKRQSVAFWCNPISGHATLYWYQQILGQGPKLLIQFQNNGVVDDSQLPKDRFSAERLKGVDSTLKIQPAKLEDSAVYLCASSLLTPGPMSEQFFGPGTRLTVL.

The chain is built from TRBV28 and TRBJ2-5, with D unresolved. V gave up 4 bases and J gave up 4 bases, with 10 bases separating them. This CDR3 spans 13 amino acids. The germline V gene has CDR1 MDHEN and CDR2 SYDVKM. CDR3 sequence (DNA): TGTGCCAGCAGTTCTACACGGGCAGAGACCCAGTACTTC. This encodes CASSSTRAETQYF.

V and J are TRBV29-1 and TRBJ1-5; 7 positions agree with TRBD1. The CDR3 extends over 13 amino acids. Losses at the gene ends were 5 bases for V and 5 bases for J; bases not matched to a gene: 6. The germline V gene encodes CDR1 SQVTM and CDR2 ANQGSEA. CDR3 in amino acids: CSVKRGHDQPQHF. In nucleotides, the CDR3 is TGCAGCGTTAAAAGGGGGCACGATCAGCCCCAGCATTTT.

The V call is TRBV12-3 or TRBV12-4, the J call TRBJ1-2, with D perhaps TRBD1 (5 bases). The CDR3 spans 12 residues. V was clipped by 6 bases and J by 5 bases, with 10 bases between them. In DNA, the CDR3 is TGTGCCAGCAGACCCCAGGGTTATGGCTACACCTTC. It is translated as CASRPQGYGYTF.

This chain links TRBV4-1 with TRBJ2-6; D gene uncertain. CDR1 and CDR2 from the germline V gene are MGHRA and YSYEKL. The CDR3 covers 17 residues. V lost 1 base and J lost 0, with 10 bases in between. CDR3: CASSQAASASGANVLTF. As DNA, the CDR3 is TGCGCCAGCAGCCAAGCGGCAAGTGCCTCTGGGGCCAACGTCCTGACTTTC.